This is a list of T cell receptor beta chains from one sample in a study of T cells in Graves' hyperthyroidism and ophthalmopathy. TCRdb re-called the multiplex PCR reads with MiXCR, one entry per CDR3 protein. The repertoire has 490,000 or so distinct CDR3 sequences, approximately 23% of them found once; the top ten carry about half. The sequencing input was blood. These receptors were taken from a woman between 70 and 85 years old with Graves' ophthalmopathy. The CDR3 runs from the conserved cysteine through the conserved F or W. A D gene is named only where the DNA matches it firmly. Size is stated for part of the rows, as once, few or many counts, or as a class when the clone is expanded.

>.|TRBJ1-5|many|TRBV12-3/TRBV12-4
CASSYDRYQPQHF
TGTGCCAGCAGCTACGACAGGTATCAGCCCCAGCATTTT
>.|TRBJ2-4|.|TRBV12-3/TRBV12-4
CASSLALEGDIQYF
TGTGCCAGCAGTTTAGCGTTAGAGGGCGACATTCAGTACTTC
>TRBD1|TRBJ1-2|many|TRBV29-1
CSVDEDRVVDYGYTF
TGCAGCGTTGACGAGGACAGGGTAGTCGACTATGGCTACACCTTC
>.|TRBJ2-3|.|TRBV19
CASSNRPNPSTGTQYF
TGTGCCAGTAGTAATCGGCCCAACCCTAGCACAGGTACGCAGTATTTT
>TRBD2|TRBJ2-3|many|TRBV7-3
CASSQGGRADTQYF
TGTGCCAGCAGCCAGGGAGGGAGGGCAGATACGCAGTATTTT
>.|TRBJ2-1|.|TRBV5-1
CASRQDGYSYNEQFF
TGCGCCAGCAGGCAGGACGGTTACTCCTACAATGAGCAGTTCTTC
>.|TRBJ1-1|many|TRBV30
CAWREKTEAFF
TGTGCCTGGAGAGAGAAAACTGAAGCTTTCTTT
>.|TRBJ1-2|few|TRBV3-1
CASSQATRRGYTF
TGTGCCAGCAGCCAAGCGACAAGGAGGGGCTACACCTTC
>.|TRBJ1-5|many|TRBV28
CASSHSGPPQPQHF
TGTGCCAGCAGCCACTCAGGGCCCCCTCAGCCCCAGCATTTT
>TRBD1|TRBJ1-2|.|TRBV18
CASSLKTGSGGYTF
TGTGCCAGCTCACTCAAGACAGGGTCGGGTGGCTACACCTTC
>TRBD2|TRBJ2-1|.|TRBV12-3/TRBV12-4
CASSLGRGSMNEQFF
TGTGCCAGCAGTTTGGGGCGGGGGTCGATGAATGAGCAGTTCTTC
>TRBD2|TRBJ2-7|many|TRBV29-1
CSVLAAGGPYEQYF
TGCAGCGTTCTAGCGGCGGGAGGTCCGTACGAGCAGTACTTC
>.|TRBJ1-5|many|TRBV6-5
CASSYRAGVVQPQHF
TGTGCCAGCAGTTACCGGGCAGGGGTCGTCCAGCCCCAGCATTTT
>TRBD1|TRBJ2-5|few|TRBV28
CASSFPGQGYRETQYF
TGTGCCAGCAGTTTTCCGGGACAGGGATACCGAGAGACCCAGTACTTC
>.|TRBJ2-4|.|TRBV28
CASRSGGGRNIQYF
TGTGCCAGCAGATCGGGGGGCGGGAGAAACATTCAGTACTTC
>.|TRBJ2-7|many|TRBV20-1
CSVRRTASYEQYF
TGCAGTGTCCGCAGAACGGCTTCCTACGAGCAGTACTTC
>.|TRBJ2-3|.|TRBV20-1
CSARLGSLANQPQYF
TGCAGTGCTCGCCTCGGATCCCTCGCCAATCAGCCCCAGTATTTT
>.|TRBJ1-1|.|TRBV5-1
CASSLNLWNTEAFF
TGCGCCAGCAGCTTGAACTTATGGAACACTGAAGCTTTCTTT
>.|TRBJ1-4|few|TRBV18
CASSPKQARGEKLFF
TGTGCCAGCTCACCCAAGCAGGCCCGAGGGGAAAAACTGTTTTTT
>TRBD1|TRBJ2-2|many|TRBV6-2/TRBV6-3
CASSNIGQGNTGELFF
TGTGCCAGCAGTAACATAGGACAGGGAAACACCGGGGAGCTGTTTTTT
>.|TRBJ1-2|.|TRBV7-2
CASSLELLVGGYTF
TGTGCCAGCAGCTTAGAGCTCCTCGTTGGGGGCTACACCTTC
>.|TRBJ2-1|.|TRBV10-3
CAIKDSETYNEQFF
TGTGCCATCAAGGATAGCGAAACCTACAATGAGCAGTTCTTC